This T cell receptor beta chain stems from a study of blood T cell repertoires in COVID-19 (dated by TCRdb to the early 2020s). Context from the whole study: Samples covering the acute and convalescent phases of COVID-19 were provided by collaborators in the United States, Italy and Spain. The prospective study material was composed of cDNA or gDNA derived from T cells, B-cell-depleted T cells, or PBMCs. Subjects who had been exposed to COVID-19, were actively infected with it, or had recovered from it provided the deeply sampled blood TCRbeta repertoires that made up the dataset. The repertoires were released in a freely available public database intended as a resource for research on the immune response to SARS-CoV-2. The samples were drawn from two sources: the first 160 participants of the ongoing ImmuneRACE study, and 950 to 1,500 subjects contributed by 6 global collaborators. The sample metadata nearly always contained a de-identified subject ID, COVID-19 status, age in years and sex. Where HLA class I and class II types were available, the types were taken from metadata supplied by the sample provider, not from assay-based typing.

TCRbeta CDR3 regions were amplified from genomic DNA by means of the immunoSEQ Assay, a bias-controlled multiplex PCR. The authors processed their data as follows. Within the assay, amplification of reference gene primers was used to estimate how many nucleated cells each sample contained. To quantify the absolute abundance of each unique TCRbeta CDR3 rearrangement, sequence reads were collapsed and filtered. For each sample, productive Simpson clonality was calculated by taking the square root of Simpson's diversity index across productive rearrangements. The source is immuneACCESS, and TCRdb retained only in-frame sequences with V and J called. Part of the clones is not carried over; for the studies checked, unresolved V genes explain less than half of this, and the remainder is unexplained. That table gives V, J and clone size, and the DNA gave D and trimming. The sample yields roughly 250,000 clones; around 91% were counted once. In total, the top ten clones hold about 2.2% of the sample.

Study-wide conclusions, independent of this receptor: How much clinical and demographic metadata was included differed by source and by participant, and the metadata was provided uncurated.

A note on this clone: Its antigen target is currently unknown. No base quality information exists; no much larger clone differs at one position.

According to the germline V gene, CDR1 reads WSHSY and CDR2 reads SAAADI. The CDR3 sequence holds 19 residues, the cysteine and phenylalanine included. CDR3 DNA is the only sequence kept; it has 57 bases, read in frame from the first base. V lost 7 bases and J lost 4 bases; the stretch between them is 29 bases long. Participants in the prospective study were aged roughly 18 to 95 years, lived in some 24 United States geographic areas, and enrolled through a virtual design. In the prospective study, cohorts were assigned on the basis of participant-reported clinical history obtained from a screening survey and a study questionnaire. For ImmuneRACE Cohort 3, a participant was defined as recovered based on two consecutive negative NP/OP PCR tests, clearance by a healthcare professional, or resolution of symptoms. In the prospective study, mobile phlebotomists collected whole blood, serum and a nasopharyngeal or oropharyngeal swab from each participant. Additional blood draws and questionnaires over an approximately two-month period could optionally be provided by prospective study participants. Blood samples from the prospective study were shipped frozen or at room temperature prior to DNA extraction.

Recombination linked TRBV10-2 to TRBJ2-1; TRBD1 is perhaps the D gene, given 6 matching bases. The sequence came from a woman aged 18 to 35 who had recovered from COVID-19. The sequenced material came from PBMCs or T cells enriched from blood (not recorded which). The CDR3 region has the sequence CASIIGAEDLRGGYNEQFF. The DNA is TGCGCCAGCATCATAGGGGCGGAGGACTTAAGAGGGGGATACAATGAGCAGTTCTTC.